This passage covers 22 T cell receptor beta chains from one sample sequenced in a study of cytomegalovirus exposure and HLA in healthy donors (dated by TCRdb to 2015 to 2018). The library was produced with the immunoSEQ multiplex PCR assay. For the multiplex PCR, a mixture combining 60 forward primers for TCR Vbeta segments and 13 reverse primers for TCR Jbeta segments was used. TCRdb stores this immuneACCESS table with in-frame sequences only. Part of the clones is absent; in the studies checked, under half of the shortfall reflects unresolved V genes, and no reason is known for the rest. Recorded for this sample are more than 95,000 clones; about 80% of them occurred a single time. Of the sample, about 1.7% falls within the top ten clones. Sequencing was performed on PBMCs. All receptors come from a woman in her thirties or forties in good health and CMV-seronegative.

CDR3 amino acids: CASSQASVTKNIQYF. The CDR3 bases are TGCGCCAGCAGCCAAGCTAGCGTCACCAAAAACATTCAGTACTTC. The V and J genes are TRBV4-1 and TRBJ2-4; TRBD2 might be the D (6 bases). The germline V gene encodes CDR1 MGHRA and CDR2 YSYEKL. V lost 1 base, J lost 2 bases, and 9 bases lay in between. The CDR3 spans 15 residues.

The chain joins TRBV28 to TRBJ2-1; TRBD1 might be the D (6 bases). Trimming removed 6 bases from V and 0 bases from J, with 12 bases in between. The CDR3 has 15 residues. CDR1 and CDR2 (germline): MDHEN, SYDVKM. CDR3 residues: CASRPGQYSYNEQFF. CDR3 DNA: TGTGCCAGCAGGCCCGGACAGTACTCCTACAATGAGCAGTTCTTC.

The V and J genes are TRBV28 and TRBJ1-1, with D perhaps TRBD1 (6 bases). This CDR3 contains 13 residues. Germline V CDR1 and CDR2: MDHEN, SYDVKM. V dropped 5 bases and J dropped 3 bases, with 10 bases sitting between them. CDR3 sequence: CASSPGAHTEAFF. As DNA, the CDR3 is TGTGCCAGCAGTCCAGGGGCCCACACTGAAGCTTTCTTT. The variable domain in full, with the rest retrieved from reference TRBV28 and TRBJ1-1, is DVKVTQSSRYLVKRTGEKVFLECVQDMDHENMFWYRQDPGLGLRLIYFSYDVKMKEKGDIPEGYSVSREKKERFSLILESASTNQTSMYLCASSPGAHTEAFFGQGTRLTVV.

This clone was counted only a few times. The J gene is TRBJ2-3, the V gene TRBV5-4; D remains unclear. The CDR3 loop spans 16 amino acids. Germline V gene lookup returns CDR1 SGHNT and CDR2 YYREEE (reference sequence). V lost 1 base and J lost 2, with 14 bases in between. Here the CDR3 reads CASSLRLSLLTDTQYF. In DNA form, the CDR3 reads TGTGCCAGCAGCTTGCGTTTGAGCCTTCTCACAGATACGCAGTATTTT.

This clone is a singleton in its sample. The chain carries TRBV7-2 and TRBJ1-3; D not resolved. The germline V gene encodes CDR1 SGHTA and CDR2 FQGNSA. This CDR3 is built from 14 residues. V dropped 6 bases and J dropped 0 bases, with 9 bases sitting between them. Here the CDR3 DNA reads TGTGCCAGCAGTCTCCTGAGCTCTGGAAACACCATATATTTT. This gives the protein CASSLLSSGNTIYF.

The chain carries TRBV5-1 and TRBJ1-1, with a tentative D call TRBD1 (5 bases). V was pared by 2 bases and J by 6 bases, with 17 bases between. Germline CDR1 SGHRS, CDR2 YFSETQ. CDR3 size: 15 residues. CDR3 in DNA: TGCGCCAGCAGCTTCGTGGCGGGGGGGAGGGCTGAAGCTTTCTTT. Its translation is CASSFVAGGRAEAFF. Filled out from reference TRBV5-1 and TRBJ1-1, the complete variable domain reads KAGVTQTPRYLIKTRGQQVTLSCSPISGHRSVSWYQQTPGQGLQFLFEYFSETQRNKGNFPGRFSGRQFSNSRSEMNVSTLELGDSALYLCASSFVAGGRAEAFFGQGTRLTVV.

This rearrangement joins TRBV6-5 to TRBJ1-2; 7 bases match TRBD1. V shed 6 bases, J shed 6 bases, and the junction held 7 bases outside the gene matches. CDR1 is MNHEY and CDR2 is SVGAGI in the germline V gene. The CDR3 loop spans 13 amino acids. CDR3 coding DNA: TGTGCCAGCAGCGAAAGGGGGCGCGATGGCTACACCTTC. This translates into CASSERGRDGYTF.

This clone was picked up a small number of times. The rearrangement joins TRBV7-2 to TRBJ1-4; 10 bases map to TRBD1. The germline V gene has CDR1 SGHTA and CDR2 FQGNSA. The CDR3 is made up of 14 amino acids. V gave up 3 bases and J gave up 5 bases; unmatched junction bases: 0. The CDR3 region is CASSLGQGNEKLFF. In DNA, the CDR3 is TGTGCCAGCAGCTTGGGACAGGGGAATGAAAAACTGTTTTTT.

The chain joins TRBV18 to TRBJ2-7, with unresolved D. Between the trimmed V and J ends, which lost 2 bases and 4 bases, there was a span of 9 bases. Germline lookup yields CDR1 KGHSH and CDR2 LQKENI. The CDR3 spans 13 residues. CDR3 coding DNA: TGTGCCAGCTCACCATCAGGCCGGTACGAGCAGTACTTC. Protein product: CASSPSGRYEQYF.

V usage is TRBV5-1 and J usage is TRBJ2-5, with TRBD2 as a possible D gene (5 bases). Germline-derived CDR1 and CDR2 are SGHRS and YFSETQ. V lost 4 bases to trimming and J lost 7 bases, with 11 bases between them. The CDR3 length is 12 residues. The CDR3 here is CASSPGEGTQYF. In nucleotides, the CDR3 is TGCGCCAGCAGCCCGGGTGAGGGGACCCAGTACTTC.

The chain carries TRBV7-3 and TRBJ1-1; TRBD1 is a possible D gene (6 bases). There are 14 residues in the CDR3. Trimming removed 3 bases from V and 1 base from J, with 9 bases in between. Germline V CDR1 and CDR2: SGHTA, FQGTGA. The DNA of the CDR3 is TGTGCCAGCAGCTTGGGGGGGGCGAACACTGAAGCTTTCTTT. Amino acids: CASSLGGANTEAFF. Looking up the rest from reference TRBV7-3 and TRBJ1-1 gives the full variable domain: GAGVSQTPSNKVTEKGKYVELRCDPISGHTALYWYRQSLGQGPEFLIYFQGTGAADDSGLPNDRFFAVRPEGSVSTLKIQRTERGDSAVYLCASSLGGANTEAFFGQGTRLTVV.

The J gene is TRBJ2-2, the V gene TRBV27, with TRBD2 identical over 9 bases. Trimming removed 5 bases from V and 4 bases from J; junction bases left unmatched: 11. There are 17 residues in the CDR3. CDR1 is MNHEY, CDR2 SMNVEV, per germline (reference sequence). The CDR3 region is CASSTLASGRPTGELFF. Here the CDR3 DNA reads TGTGCCAGCAGTACCCTCGCCAGCGGGAGGCCCACCGGGGAGCTGTTTTTT.

Here the CDR3 reads CASSPELAATNYNEQFF. CDR3 DNA: TGTGCCAGCAGTCCCGAACTAGCGGCAACTAACTACAATGAGCAGTTCTTC. This chain links TRBV27 with TRBJ2-1; 8 positions match TRBD2. Unmatched junction bases numbered 12, after V lost 5 bases and J lost 3 bases. Germline V gene data show CDR1 as MNHEY and CDR2 as SMNVEV (reference sequence). The CDR3 contains 17 residues.

The gene calls are TRBV4-3 and TRBJ2-1, with 13 bases that match TRBD2. With 4 bases clipped from V and 7 bases from J, the junction kept 10 bases outside the gene matches. Per the germline V gene, CDR1 is LGHNA and CDR2 is YSLEER. CDR3 length: 17 amino acids. CDR3 in amino acids: CASSRGLAGDSWNEQFF. CDR3 bases: TGCGCCAGCAGCCGCGGACTAGCGGGAGATAGTTGGAATGAGCAGTTCTTC.

V is TRBV4-3 and J is TRBJ1-5, with 7 nucleotides matching TRBD1. This CDR3 spans 17 amino acids. The V segment lost 0 bases and the J segment 3 bases; nucleotides outside the gene matches: 8. Germline V gives CDR1 LGHNA, CDR2 YSLEER. CDR3 in amino acids: CASSQELLGGDNQPQHF. The CDR3, as DNA: TGCGCCAGCAGCCAAGAGTTGCTAGGGGGCGACAATCAGCCCCAGCATTTT.

The V and J genes are TRBV25-1 and TRBJ2-3, with D tentatively TRBD2 (6 bases). The CDR3 extends over 14 amino acids. The ends were cut back, 3 bases at V and 6 bases at J, with 13 bases in the middle. Germline CDR1 is MGHDK and CDR2 is SYGVNS. CDR3 nucleotide sequence: TGTGCCAGCAGTGAGGGGGGAGGTCGGGATACGCAGTATTTT. The encoded protein is CASSEGGGRDTQYF.

The gene calls are TRBV5-6 and TRBJ2-1; D uncertain. The CDR3 runs to 14 residues. Germline CDR1 SGHDT, CDR2 YYEEEE. V was pared by 4 bases and J by 0 bases, with 8 bases between. The CDR3 DNA sequence: TGTGCCAGCAGCCCGTTCCCCTCCTACAATGAGCAGTTCTTC. This gives the protein CASSPFPSYNEQFF.

The V gene is TRBV6-5, the J gene TRBJ1-4; perhaps TRBD1 as D (6 bases). V lost 5 bases, J lost 2 bases, and 12 bases lay in between. The germline CDR1 and CDR2 sequences are MNHEY and SVGAGI. The CDR3 totals 15 residues. The CDR3 DNA follows: TGTGCCAGCAGTCGGAGACAGGTTACTAATGAAAAACTGTTTTTT. Its translation: CASSRRQVTNEKLFF.

This chain joins TRBV5-6 and TRBJ2-7; D perhaps matches TRBD2 (5 bases). V gave up 4 bases and J gave up 2 bases, with 7 bases separating them. The CDR3 covers 12 residues. CDR1 is SGHDT and CDR2 is YYEEEE in the germline V gene. CDR3 nucleotides: TGTGCCAGCAGCACAGCGGCCTACGAGCAGTACTTC. Protein product: CASSTAAYEQYF.

This clone was found once. This chain connects TRBV7-2 to TRBJ2-1; D is unclear. This CDR3 spans 12 amino acids. The germline V gene has CDR1 SGHTA and CDR2 FQGNSA. The V gene lost 5 bases and the J gene lost 8 bases, with 10 bases spanning the gap. The CDR3: CASSERRDEQFF. In nucleotides, the CDR3 is TGTGCCAGCAGCGAGCGACGAGATGAGCAGTTCTTC.

The gene calls are TRBV30 and TRBJ1-1, with a possible D match to TRBD1 (6 bases). CDR1 and CDR2 (germline): GTSNPN, SVGIG (reference sequence). The CDR3 contains 13 residues. V was pared by 0 bases and J by 1 base, with 6 bases between. The CDR3 nucleotides are TGTGCCTGGAGTGTAGGGGGGAACACTGAAGCTTTCTTT. Translation: CAWSVGGNTEAFF.

This clone was seen more than once but under ten times. This chain connects TRBV7-3 to TRBJ1-1; D is unclear. The CDR3 length is 14 residues. In germline, CDR1 is SGHTA, CDR2 FQGTGA. Between the trimmed V and J ends, which lost 5 bases and 1 base, there was a span of 11 bases. The CDR3 here is CASSPSRENTEAFF. The CDR3 bases are TGTGCCAGCAGCCCCTCGAGGGAGAACACTGAAGCTTTCTTT.